Here is one T cell receptor (beta chain) with its context. The data were taken from a study of T cell changes during pregnancy in multiple sclerosis. CDR1 SGHNT and CDR2 YYREEE come from the germline V gene (reference sequence). The ends lost 5 bases at V and 10 bases at J; junction bases unmatched: 9. CDR3 length: 13 residues. Clones were sequenced by immunoSEQ multiplex PCR, and TCRdb holds only the in-frame ones, with some missing. The sample holds roughly 14,000 clones, 80% to 90% seen once. This clonotype was obtained from a female donor with multiple sclerosis, enrolled in a pregnancy study. The source was CD8+ T cells from peripheral blood mononuclear cells, collected in the first trimester of pregnancy. The V and J genes are TRBV5-4 and TRBJ2-1; TRBD2 matches 7 bases. The CDR3 DNA reads as TGTGCCAGCAGGGCCGGGACTACCCTAGAGCAGTTCTTC. It is translated as CASRAGTTLEQFF.